A single sample is the source of the 18 T cell receptor beta chains below, sequenced in a study of cytomegalovirus exposure and HLA in healthy donors. PCR employed 60 Vbeta and 13 Jbeta primers. The protocol was immunoSEQ multiplex PCR, while the TCRdb copy is restricted to in-frame clones and leaves out a portion. The sample shows 100,000 to 150,000 clones, about 8.6% of them seen only once. The specimen sequenced was PBMCs. Every receptor here comes from a woman aged 35 to 49 in good health and CMV-seropositive.

The rearrangement uses TRBV10-2 and TRBJ2-7, with 7 bases lining up with TRBD2. Germline trimming cut 8 bases from V and 6 bases from J; bases unmatched to any gene: 7. Germline CDR1 is WSHSY and CDR2 is SAAADI. CDR3 length: 12 amino acids. CDR3 nucleotide sequence: TGCGCCAGCGGGGGGGAGGGGCGCGAGCAGTACTTC. This translates into CASGGEGREQYF.

The table lists this clone with a few counts. The V call is TRBV6-1, the J call TRBJ1-4; TRBD1 matches at 9 bases. The CDR3 extends over 12 amino acids. Germline CDR1 reads MNHNS; CDR2 reads SASEGT. Losses at the gene ends were 6 bases for V and 11 bases for J; bases not matched to a gene: 4. CDR3 residues: CASRKDRGKLFF. CDR3 DNA sequence: TGTGCCAGCAGGAAAGACAGGGGGAAACTGTTTTTT.

This clone was counted a few times. V usage is TRBV7-8 and J usage is TRBJ1-1, with a tentative D call TRBD1 (5 bases). Trimming stripped 5 bases from V and 6 bases from J, with 19 bases between. Germline lookup yields CDR1 SGHVS and CDR2 FQNEAQ. The CDR3 has 15 residues. The CDR3 nucleotides read TGTGCCAGCAGCAAAAGGACCCTGCAGGGTCCTGAAGCTTTCTTT. This sequence encodes CASSKRTLQGPEAFF.

The sample holds a few counts of this clone. The rearrangement joins TRBV2 to TRBJ1-1; the match to TRBD1 covers 9 bases. The CDR3 runs 15 residues. J was trimmed by 5 bases and V by 4 bases; bases with no gene match: 8. Germline CDR1 reads SNHLY; CDR2 reads FYNNEI. The CDR3 here is CASSAGTGYGTEAFF. The CDR3 nucleotides are TGTGCCAGCAGTGCGGGGACAGGGTATGGGACTGAAGCTTTCTTT.

The V and J genes are TRBV14 and TRBJ2-1, with TRBD2 matching over 8 bases. The V segment lost 6 bases and the J segment 4 bases; nucleotides outside the gene matches: 8. Germline CDR1 SGHDN, CDR2 FVKESK. This CDR3 spans 15 amino acids. The CDR3 sequence is CASSIGGGSYNEQFF. As DNA, the CDR3 is TGTGCCAGCAGTATCGGCGGGGGGTCGTACAATGAGCAGTTCTTC.

The J gene is TRBJ2-1, the V gene TRBV29-1; the match to TRBD2 covers 9 bases. CDR1 SQVTM and CDR2 ANQGSEA come from the germline V gene. The CDR3 runs to 16 residues. Trimming cost V 4 bases and J 2 bases; bases outside gene matches: 9. DNA of the CDR3: TGCAGCGTTGTTGCGGGGGGGGCCCCCCCCTACAATGAGCAGTTCTTC. Protein product: CSVVAGGAPPYNEQFF.

The V and J genes are TRBV2 and TRBJ1-1, with D possibly matching TRBD1 (5 bases). Trimming removed 3 bases at V and 11 bases at J, with 13 bases between. CDR3 length equals 12 residues. The germline V gene has CDR1 SNHLY and CDR2 FYNNEI. CDR3 DNA: TGTGCCAGCAGTGATGACGGGGGGTGGGCTTTCTTT. Translated, it gives CASSDDGGWAFF. Looking up the rest from reference TRBV2 and TRBJ1-1 gives the full variable domain: EPEVTQTPSHQVTQMGQEVILRCVPISNHLYFYWYRQILGQKVEFLVSFYNNEISEKSEIFDDQFSVERPDGSNFTLKIRSTKLEDSAMYFCASSDDGGWAFFGQGTRLTVV.

This clone was detected a few times. The V call is TRBV25-1, the J call TRBJ2-7, with D perhaps TRBD2 (5 bases). The CDR3 has 13 amino acids. Germline CDR1 MGHDK, CDR2 SYGVNS. Deletions cut 4 bases from V and 3 bases from J, with 10 bases between. The CDR3 sequence is CASSGRTHYEQYF. Written as DNA, the CDR3 is TGTGCCAGCAGTGGCAGGACTCACTACGAGCAGTACTTC.

This chain joins TRBV2 and TRBJ1-6, with D tentatively TRBD1 (6 bases). The CDR3 totals 12 residues. Germline CDR1 and CDR2: SNHLY and FYNNEI. Trimming removed 5 bases from V and 9 bases from J, with 8 bases in between. CDR3 sequence: CASSLQGSPLHF. CDR3 nucleotides: TGTGCCAGCAGTTTACAGGGTTCACCCCTCCACTTT.

The chain combines TRBV5-1 with TRBJ2-5; no clear D. CDR1 is SGHRS, CDR2 YFSETQ, per germline. V lost 2 bases, J lost 4 bases, and 9 bases lay in between. The CDR3 covers 13 residues. The CDR3 is CASSLQPGETQYF. DNA for the CDR3: TGCGCCAGCAGCTTACAGCCAGGAGAGACCCAGTACTTC.

This clone was recorded a few times. The rearrangement links TRBV6-1 to TRBJ1-5; weak D call: TRBD1 (5 bases). Per germline, CDR1 MNHNS and CDR2 SASEGT. The V end lost 6 bases, the J end lost 1 base, and 13 bases lay between the germline ends. The CDR3 is 15 amino acids. CDR3 loop: CASRAGEWSNQPQHF. CDR3 coding DNA: TGTGCCAGCAGGGCGGGGGAATGGAGCAATCAGCCCCAGCATTTT.

The gene calls are TRBV5-1 and TRBJ1-1, with TRBD1 identical over 9 bases. The J segment lost 1 base and the V segment lost 4 bases, leaving 5 bases of the junction unmatched. The CDR3 is made up of 15 amino acids. Germline assignment: CDR1 SGHRS and CDR2 YFSETQ. The CDR3 loop is CASSRGTGWNTEAFF. The CDR3 DNA is TGCGCCAGCAGCCGAGGGACAGGGTGGAACACTGAAGCTTTCTTT.

This clone was detected a few times. The chain is built from TRBV29-1 and TRBJ1-4; 7 bases map to TRBD1. This CDR3 contains 13 residues. The V gene end was trimmed by 5 bases and the J gene end by 7 bases; junction bases not matched to a gene: 7. Germline CDR1 reads SQVTM; CDR2 reads ANQGSEA. CDR3 sequence: CSVPDRDGEKLFF. The CDR3 nucleotides read TGCAGCGTTCCAGACAGGGACGGTGAAAAACTGTTTTTT.

This clone was observed a few times. The chain uses TRBV14 and TRBJ2-1, with D possibly matching TRBD2 (6 bases). The CDR3 runs to 16 residues. V shed 1 base and J shed 2 bases, with 12 bases lying between them. CDR1 is SGHDN, CDR2 FVKESK, per germline. The CDR3 DNA reads as TGTGCCAGCAGCCAAGGGAATCGCGGGGCCTACAATGAGCAGTTCTTC. Translating it yields CASSQGNRGAYNEQFF.

V is TRBV19 and J is TRBJ2-3, with D tentatively TRBD1 (6 bases). Trimming took off 0 bases at V and 0 bases at J, with 13 bases between the two ends. Germline CDR1 is LNHDA and CDR2 is SQIVND (reference sequence). The CDR3 runs 17 residues. CDR3 nucleotide sequence: TGTGCCAGTAGTATAGATAGGGGGACGTCTAGCACAGATACGCAGTATTTT. Protein: CASSIDRGTSSTDTQYF.

In its sample, this clone was seen a few times. This chain links TRBV6-4 with TRBJ1-4; D remains unclear. Germline CDR1 reads MRHNA; CDR2 reads SNTAGT. This CDR3 is built from 15 residues. With 6 bases removed from V and 0 bases from J, the gap between germline ends came to 11 bases. The CDR3 reads CASRREAATNEKLFF. CDR3 DNA sequence: TGTGCCAGCAGAAGAGAAGCTGCAACTAATGAAAAACTGTTTTTT.

This chain joins TRBV5-1 and TRBJ1-3; 10 nucleotides match TRBD1. J lost 5 bases, V lost 1 base, and 6 bases had no gene match. The CDR3 length is 16 residues. CDR1 is SGHRS and CDR2 is YFSETQ in the germline V gene. This CDR3 is CASSLSDRGLRNTIYF. CDR3 in DNA: TGCGCCAGCAGCTTGAGTGACAGGGGGCTTAGAAACACCATATATTTT.

This clone was counted a few times. The chain has TRBV7-9 and TRBJ1-1; 7 nucleotides line up with TRBD1. The CDR3 loop spans 12 amino acids. The germline CDR1 and CDR2 sequences are SEHNR and FQNEAQ (reference sequence). J gave up 6 bases and V 5 bases, and 3 bases lay outside the gene matches. CDR3 sequence reads: CASSRQGPEAFF. CDR3 nucleotide sequence: TGTGCCAGCAGCAGACAGGGACCTGAAGCTTTCTTT.